This TCR beta chain was captured in a study of cytomegalovirus exposure and HLA in healthy donors (dated by TCRdb to 2016 to 2017). For the wider study: According to an earlier analysis of a few hundred of the donors, about 179 million T cells yielded 117 million unique TCR beta sequences and more than 250 Gb of sequence data. HLA typing covered class I and class II loci at four-digit resolution. Across roughly 420 genotyped donors of the cohort, an average of approximately 240,000 unique TCR beta nucleotide sequences per donor were sequenced, and 15% to 20% of those sequences were non-productive. The number of donors typed differed by locus, with about 629-630 for A, B, C, DRB1 and DQB1, around 500 for DQA1, 600 to 610 for DPA1, and roughly 450 for DPB1. Every discovery cohort repertoire had been produced on one sequencing platform. Donor age, sex, ethnicity and CMV serostatus were compiled together with the repertoire data. Roughly 300 gigabases of sequencing data and 70 million to 85 million unique TCR sequences were included in an early release covering roughly 700 HLA-typed donors. About 5 DR-DQ haplotypes were handled as single units for association and clustering, since linkage in the cohort was strong. Of the roughly 400 genotyped donors, 65% to 90% fell in the genetic ancestry cluster associated with self-reported Caucasian donors. To decide whether each TCR beta V gene segment behaved as functional or pseudogenic, an earlier analysis of approximately 620 of the donors relied on high-throughput TCR beta sequencing. Using immunosequencing, the study profiled T cell repertoires from 500 to 800 subjects and related those repertoires to cytomegalovirus serostatus. A separate validation cohort of approximately 120 different subjects was used in addition to the 666-subject first cohort. Rather than drawing on any new phenotypic data, the later analysis identified candidate immune exposures from TCR beta sequences and the way those sequences occurred across donors. To predict cytomegalovirus infection status, the study brought together high-throughput TCR immunosequencing, statistical association of individual TCRs with disease status, and machine learning. In a later analysis, previously published TCR beta repertoires from 600 to 850 donors were re-analyzed and high-resolution HLA genotyping was added so that TCR occurrence patterns could be studied. In a later genetic analysis, genome-wide SNP genotypes for about 65% of the roughly 700 donors were used, and that subset was treated as a discovery cohort. The study was designed to test whether signatures of past pathogen exposure could be identified by cataloging public T cell receptors. Points the paper makes about the study in general: This cohort had only TCR beta chains sequenced, and the lack of alpha or paired-chain data limited which features could be detected. In an earlier analysis of approximately 590 of the donors, most TCR beta V segments were observed in productive rearrangements about 87% or about 30% of the time, broadly matching IMGT annotations. Some IMGT-functional V segments, including TRBV6-2 and TRBV6-3, could not be told apart with the 87-base-pair reads, so those segments were excluded. The study gave a list of under 200 TCR beta chains associated with cytomegalovirus. Because HLA typing was missing for some donors at each locus, association tests included only the typed subset. In vitro tests confirmed that a few of the cytomegalovirus-associated TCR beta chains recognize cytomegalovirus antigens. An association between a missense DCLRE1C variant and V-gene and J-gene trimming of TCR beta chains was found in a later genetic analysis and replicated in an independent cohort. In a later analysis, most CMV-associated TCR beta chains were found to appear HLA-restricted, with HLA associations seemingly driven largely by CMV exposure. When HLA alleles, especially DR and DQ, strongly co-occurred, attributing TCR associations to individual alleles was difficult. Most TCR sequences were seen in very few donors, while some public TCRs were found in many individuals. The only immune exposure information available for the cohort was CMV serostatus. About 17 rarely observed V segments, including chromosome 9 orphons, were excluded from the earlier analysis of several hundred of the donors because counts were too low. The authors suggested that the approach could potentially be extended to other disease states and immunological phenotypes. A further reported finding was that TCR beta sequences accurately predicted the HLA-A and HLA-B alleles for most subjects in the first cohort. Presence/absence analyses assumed roughly uniform sequencing depth across donors, an assumption that may not hold. In a later analysis, HLA-associated TCR beta chains were found to be more clonally expanded and to have lower generation probabilities than equally common non-associated chains. According to a later genetic analysis, donors in an Asian-associated ancestry cluster had fewer N-insertions in productive TCRs than the approximately 700-donor mean. Correlated functional status among segregating V segments might be attributable to linkage disequilibrium, but an unknown experimental factor could not be ruled out. A later analysis found that TCR association rates varied across HLA loci, with DRB1 alleles showing the most associated TCRs and HLA-C alleles the fewest. The classifier was reported to diagnose cytomegalovirus status with high specificity and sensitivity in both the original cohort and the validation cohort. A later analysis associated roughly 17,000 TCR beta sequences with specific HLA alleles at a false discovery rate of 0.05. A group of highly shared sequence variants was considered likely to be a technical artifact of the sequencing pipeline. In a later analysis, several top co-occurrence clusters were reported to appear linked to parvovirus B19, influenza, CMV and Epstein-Barr virus.

The cohort consisted of 666 healthy bone marrow donors. At the time of sampling, every cohort member was nominally healthy, though immune exposures that went unrecorded were likely present. The donor was CMV seropositive and was included in the group of 250 to 350 seropositive cohort members. A peripheral blood sample was provided by each donor, and peripheral blood mononuclear cells were used for TCR beta sequencing. The Qiagen DNeasy Blood Extraction Kit was used to extract genomic DNA from the blood cell samples. Comments on this clone: Its specific antigen is unknown. The record has no base qualities; no much larger clone is one base away.

The germline V gene encodes CDR1 SGHAT and CDR2 FQNNGV. The CDR3 runs 13 residues from the cysteine to the phenylalanine. Only CDR3 DNA remains: 39 bases, in frame from the first base. The trim is 2 bases for V and 3 bases for J, with a gap of 8 bases between the germline ends. To prepare the library, the immunoSEQ multiplex PCR assay was applied. The multiplex PCR relied on a mix of 60 forward primers for TCR Vbeta segments and 13 reverse primers for TCR Jbeta segments. The CDR3 region of rearranged TCR beta genes was amplified from genomic DNA by a multiplex PCR assay. On the Illumina HiSeq System, the amplified TCR beta libraries were sequenced as 87-base-pair reads. Turning to the authors' computational methods: Across the 500 to 700 repertoires, a later analysis counted 75 million to 90 million unique TCR beta chains, roughly 11 million of which were shared by at least two donors. Raw reads were error-corrected and collapsed into unique sequences by a nearest-neighbor algorithm in which closely related sequences were merged to remove PCR and sequencing errors. V, D and J gene segments were assigned by aligning CDR3 sequences to IMGT reference sequences. For a sequence to be retained, a match of at least six nucleotides was required to both a V gene segment and a J gene segment. Rearrangements were classified as productive when the CDR3 lacked stop codons and remained in frame with V and J, and all other rearrangements were classified as non-productive. Following IMGT convention, CDR3 was defined as the stretch from the second conserved V-encoded cysteine up to the conserved J-encoded phenylalanine. Sequences without an unambiguous match to a single V gene segment were excluded from the earlier analysis of about 600 of the donors. In an earlier analysis of 587 of the donors, a V segment was called functional when productive rearrangements were above 56.7%, and segregating when the standard deviation between donors exceeded 5%. A statistical classification framework was built for diagnosing cytomegalovirus status from the catalog of TCR beta chain sequences. V and J gene assignment, in a later analysis, came from comparing TCR nucleotide sequences with IMGT/GENE-DB human TR gene sequences. The TCRdist pipeline was used in a later analysis to assign CDR3 sequences and most-parsimonious VDJ recombination scenarios. In a later analysis, every TCR beta chain was defined by the combination of its CDR3 amino acid sequence and its V-gene family, and reads without a unique V-gene family were dropped. A later analysis removed 592 highly shared, low-generation-probability nucleotide sequences to deal with suspected cross-contamination and a sequencing artifact. For each public chain, a later analysis derived a clonal expansion index from normalized ranks of inferred template counts within each repertoire. Generation probabilities in a later analysis came from a VDJ recombination model fitted to out-of-frame rearrangements, and those results were checked against IGoR. In a later analysis, TCR-TCR, TCR-HLA and TCR-CMV co-occurrence was scored with hypergeometric tests, and a repertoire-size bias correction was applied to TCR pairs. In a later analysis, false discovery rates were estimated by permuting HLA or CMV assignments 20 times. A later analysis grouped co-occurring TCRs with DBSCAN, adding TCRdist sequence similarity when clustering within HLA-allele-positive subsets. Repertoires with fewer than 30,000 or more than 120,000 public chains, plus five repertoires with anomalous nucleotide sharing, were excluded from co-occurrence clustering. The table was pulled from immuneACCESS by TCRdb, which kept in-frame rearrangements only. Such tables lose some clones; where checked, under half of the loss comes from unresolved V genes, and the rest has no known cause. The V and J calls and clone size come from that table; D and trimming were worked out from the DNA. This sample lists 150,000 to 200,000 clones; about 73% were detected once. Jointly, the top ten make up 13% of the sample.

The sequencing input was PBMCs. The TCR was taken from a woman aged 45-60 years in good health and CMV-seropositive. The chain was built from TRBV11-2 and TRBJ2-7; a tentative D match to TRBD2 spans 5 bases. The CDR3 region: CASSLPGIYEQYF. The nucleotides read TGTGCCAGCAGCTTACCGGGGATCTACGAGCAGTACTTC.